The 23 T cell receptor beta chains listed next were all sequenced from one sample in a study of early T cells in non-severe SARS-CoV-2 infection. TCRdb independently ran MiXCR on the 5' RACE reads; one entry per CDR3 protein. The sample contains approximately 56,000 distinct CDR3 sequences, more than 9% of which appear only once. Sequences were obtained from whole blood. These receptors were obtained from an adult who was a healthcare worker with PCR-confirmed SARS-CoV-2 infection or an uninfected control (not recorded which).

The CDR3 protein is CSAPSLGISYNEQFF. As DNA, the CDR3 is TGCAGTGCTCCGTCACTAGGGATCTCGTACAATGAGCAGTTCTTC. The chain employs TRBV20-1 and TRBJ2-1; D possibly corresponds to TRBD2 (5 bases). Trimming removed 5 bases at V and 4 bases at J, with 18 bases between. Germline assignment: CDR1 DFQATT and CDR2 SNEGSKA (reference sequence). The CDR3 is 15 residues long.

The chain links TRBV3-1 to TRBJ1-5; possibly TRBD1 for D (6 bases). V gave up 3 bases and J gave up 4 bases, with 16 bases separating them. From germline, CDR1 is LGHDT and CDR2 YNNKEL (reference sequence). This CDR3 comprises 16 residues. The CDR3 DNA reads TGTGCCAGCAGCCAGGAACCGACAGGAGCGAATCAGCCCCAGCATTTT. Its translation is CASSQEPTGANQPQHF.

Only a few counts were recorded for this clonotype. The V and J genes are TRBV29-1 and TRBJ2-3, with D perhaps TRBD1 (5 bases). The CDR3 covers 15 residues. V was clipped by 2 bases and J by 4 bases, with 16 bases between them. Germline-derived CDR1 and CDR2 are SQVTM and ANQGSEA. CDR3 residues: CSVEKSGWGADTQYF. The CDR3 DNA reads TGCAGCGTTGAAAAATCAGGCTGGGGCGCAGATACGCAGTATTTT.

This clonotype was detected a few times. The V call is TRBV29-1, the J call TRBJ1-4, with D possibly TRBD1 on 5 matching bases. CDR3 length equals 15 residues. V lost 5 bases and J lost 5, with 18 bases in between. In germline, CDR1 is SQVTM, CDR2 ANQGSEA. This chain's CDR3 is CSVTIPGVLNEKLFF. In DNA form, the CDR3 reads TGCAGCGTTACCATACCGGGGGTCCTAAATGAAAAACTGTTTTTT.

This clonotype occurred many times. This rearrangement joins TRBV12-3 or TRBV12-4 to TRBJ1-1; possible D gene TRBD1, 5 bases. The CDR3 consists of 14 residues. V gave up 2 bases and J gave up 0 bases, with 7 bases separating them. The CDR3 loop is CASSLRQLNTEAFF. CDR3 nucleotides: TGTGCCAGCAGTTTAAGACAGCTGAACACTGAAGCTTTCTTT.

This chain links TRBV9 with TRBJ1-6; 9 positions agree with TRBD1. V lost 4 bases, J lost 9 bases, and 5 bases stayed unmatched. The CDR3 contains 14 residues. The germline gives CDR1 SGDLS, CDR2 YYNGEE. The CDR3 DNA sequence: TGTGCCAGCAGCCCCCGACAGGGGGGTTCACCCCTCCACTTT. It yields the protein CASSPRQGGSPLHF.

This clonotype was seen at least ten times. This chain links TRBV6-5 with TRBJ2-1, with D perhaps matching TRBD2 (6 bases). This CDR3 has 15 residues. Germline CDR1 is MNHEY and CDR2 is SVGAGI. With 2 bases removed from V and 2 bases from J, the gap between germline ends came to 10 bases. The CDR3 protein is CASSYGSGAYNEQFF. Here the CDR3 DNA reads TGTGCCAGCAGTTACGGGTCGGGGGCCTACAATGAGCAGTTCTTC.

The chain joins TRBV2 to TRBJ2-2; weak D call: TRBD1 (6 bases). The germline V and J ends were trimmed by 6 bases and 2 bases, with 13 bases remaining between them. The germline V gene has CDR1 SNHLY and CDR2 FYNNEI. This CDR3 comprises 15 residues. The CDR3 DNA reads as TGTGCCAGCAGCCCGGTAGGGGGTAACACCGGGGAGCTGTTTTTT. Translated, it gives CASSPVGGNTGELFF.

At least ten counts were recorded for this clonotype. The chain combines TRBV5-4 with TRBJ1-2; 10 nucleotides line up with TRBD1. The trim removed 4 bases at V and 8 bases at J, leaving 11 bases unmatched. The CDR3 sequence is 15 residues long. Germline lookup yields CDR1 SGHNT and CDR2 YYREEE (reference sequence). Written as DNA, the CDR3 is TGTGCCAGCAGCCAGGGACAGGGGATAAGTTGGGGCTACACCTTC. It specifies CASSQGQGISWGYTF.

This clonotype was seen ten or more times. In DNA, the CDR3 is TGTGCCAGTAGAGATACTATCCAGGGAGACGGCTACACCTTC. Encoded protein: CASRDTIQGDGYTF. The chain employs TRBV11-1 and TRBJ1-2; TRBD1 is a possible D gene (5 bases). Deletions cut 9 bases from V and 8 bases from J, with 22 bases between. The CDR3 is made up of 14 amino acids. CDR1 and CDR2 (germline): SGHAT, FQDESV (reference sequence). The full variable domain, rest sourced from reference TRBV11-1 and TRBJ1-2, is EAEVAQSPRYKITEKSQAVAFWCDPISGHATLYWYRQILGQGPELLVQFQDESVVDDSQLPKDRFSAERLKGVDSTLKIQPAELGDSAMYLCASRDTIQGDGYTFGSGTRLTVV.

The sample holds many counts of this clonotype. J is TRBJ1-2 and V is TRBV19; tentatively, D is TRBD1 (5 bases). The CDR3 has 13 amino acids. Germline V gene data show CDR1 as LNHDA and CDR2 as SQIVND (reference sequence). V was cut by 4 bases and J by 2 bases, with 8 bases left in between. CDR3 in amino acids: CASSTGRNYGYTF. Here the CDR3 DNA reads TGTGCCAGTAGTACGGGACGGAACTATGGCTACACCTTC.

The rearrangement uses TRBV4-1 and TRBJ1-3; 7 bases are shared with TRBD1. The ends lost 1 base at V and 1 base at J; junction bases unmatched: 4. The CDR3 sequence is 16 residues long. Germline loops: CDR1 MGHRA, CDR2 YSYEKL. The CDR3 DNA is TGCGCCAGCAGCCAAGCCAGGGGGTGGTCTGGAAACACCATATATTTT. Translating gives CASSQARGWSGNTIYF.

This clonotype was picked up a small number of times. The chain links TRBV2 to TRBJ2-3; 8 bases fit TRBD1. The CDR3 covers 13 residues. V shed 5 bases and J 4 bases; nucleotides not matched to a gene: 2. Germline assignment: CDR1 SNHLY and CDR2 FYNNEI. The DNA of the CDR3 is TGTGCCAGCAGTCCAGGGGGCGCAGATACGCAGTATTTT. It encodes CASSPGGADTQYF. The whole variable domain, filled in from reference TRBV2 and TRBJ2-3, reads EPEVTQTPSHQVTQMGQEVILRCVPISNHLYFYWYRQILGQKVEFLVSFYNNEISEKSEIFDDQFSVERPDGSNFTLKIRSTKLEDSAMYFCASSPGGADTQYFGPGTRLTVL.

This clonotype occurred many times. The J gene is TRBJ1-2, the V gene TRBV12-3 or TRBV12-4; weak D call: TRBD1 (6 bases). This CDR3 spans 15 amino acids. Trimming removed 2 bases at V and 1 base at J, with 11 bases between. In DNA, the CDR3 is TGTGCCAGCAGTTTACCCAGGGGAGTTAACTATGGCTACACCTTC. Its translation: CASSLPRGVNYGYTF.

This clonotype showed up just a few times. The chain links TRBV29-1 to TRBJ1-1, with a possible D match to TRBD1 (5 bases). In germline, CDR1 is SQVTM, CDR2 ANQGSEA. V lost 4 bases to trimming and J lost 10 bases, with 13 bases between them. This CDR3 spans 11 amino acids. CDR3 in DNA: TGCAGCGTTGGGGGGGAGGTGACAGCTTTCTTT. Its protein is CSVGGEVTAFF.

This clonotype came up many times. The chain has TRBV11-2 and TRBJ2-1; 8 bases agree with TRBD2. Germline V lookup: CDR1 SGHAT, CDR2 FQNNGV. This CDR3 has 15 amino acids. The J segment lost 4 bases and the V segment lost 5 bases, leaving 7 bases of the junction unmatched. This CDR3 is CASSLRLAQYNEQFF. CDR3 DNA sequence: TGTGCCAGCAGCCTTAGACTAGCGCAATACAATGAGCAGTTCTTC.

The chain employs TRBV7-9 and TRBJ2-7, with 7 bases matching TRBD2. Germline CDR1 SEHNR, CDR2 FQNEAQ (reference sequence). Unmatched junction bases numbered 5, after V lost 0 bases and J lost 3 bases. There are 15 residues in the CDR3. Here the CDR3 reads CASSLAGTKGYEQYF. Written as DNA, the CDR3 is TGTGCCAGCAGCTTAGCCGGGACTAAAGGCTACGAGCAGTACTTC.

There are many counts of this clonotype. CDR3 bases: TGTGCCAGCAGCCCATCCGGGACAAACACCGGGGAGCTGTTTTTT. Residues: CASSPSGTNTGELFF. V is TRBV11-2 and J is TRBJ2-2; D is perhaps TRBD1 (6 bases). V shed 5 bases and J shed 2 bases, with 12 bases lying between them. Germline V gene data show CDR1 as SGHAT and CDR2 as FQNNGV. The CDR3 has 15 amino acids.

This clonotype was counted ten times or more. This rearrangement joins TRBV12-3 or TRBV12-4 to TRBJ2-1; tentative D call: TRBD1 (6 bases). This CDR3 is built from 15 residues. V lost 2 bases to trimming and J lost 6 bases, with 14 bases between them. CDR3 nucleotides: TGTGCCAGCAGTTTACGGGACATCTCGGTCAATGAGCAGTTCTTC. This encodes CASSLRDISVNEQFF.

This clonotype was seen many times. The CDR3 coding sequence is TGTGCCATCAGTCCGGACGGCACCTACGAGCAGTACTTC. Its protein product is CAISPDGTYEQYF. The rearrangement uses TRBV10-3 and TRBJ2-7; D gene unclear. V was pared by 5 bases and J by 2 bases, with 10 bases between. The CDR3 runs 13 residues. The germline gives CDR1 ENHRY, CDR2 SYGVKD.

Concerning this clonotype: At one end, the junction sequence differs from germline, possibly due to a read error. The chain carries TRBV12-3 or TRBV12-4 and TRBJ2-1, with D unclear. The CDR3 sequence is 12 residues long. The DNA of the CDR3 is TGTGTCAGCAGTTTTGAATACAATGAGCAGTTCTTC. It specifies CVSSFEYNEQFF.

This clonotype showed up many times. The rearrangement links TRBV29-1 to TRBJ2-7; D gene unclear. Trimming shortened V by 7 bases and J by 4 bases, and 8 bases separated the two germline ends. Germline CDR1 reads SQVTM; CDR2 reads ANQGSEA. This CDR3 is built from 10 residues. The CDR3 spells CSAAPYEQYF. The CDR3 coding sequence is TGCAGCGCGGCCCCATACGAGCAGTACTTC.

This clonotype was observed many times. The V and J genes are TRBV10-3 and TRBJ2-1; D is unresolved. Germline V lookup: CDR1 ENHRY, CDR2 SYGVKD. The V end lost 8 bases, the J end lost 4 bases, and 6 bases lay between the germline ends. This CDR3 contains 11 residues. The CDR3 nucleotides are TGTGCCATCCTCGGATACAATGAGCAGTTCTTC. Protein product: CAILGYNEQFF.